What follows is one T cell receptor beta chain and its context. The data belong to a study of blood T cell repertoires in COVID-19. V gave up 4 bases and J gave up 1 base; unmatched junction bases: 5. The CDR3 contains 16 residues. From germline, CDR1 is SGHRS and CDR2 YFSETQ. Original analysis: Reference gene primers were amplified, and this amplification served to estimate nucleated cell counts. Assay used: immunoSEQ multiplex PCR; TCRdb lists only in-frame clones, some missing. V, J and clone size were drawn from that table, and D and trimming were deduced from the DNA. In the table there are 100,000 to 150,000 clones, 85% to 90% of which are singletons.

The chain is built from TRBV5-1 and TRBJ2-1, with 10 bases aligning to TRBD2. This TCR was recovered from a man aged 50-59 years with active COVID-19. The sample comprised peripheral blood. The CDR3 region has the DNA TGCGCCAGCAGCATCACTAGCGGGACTTCCTACAATGAGCAGTTCTTC. Amino acid sequence: CASSITSGTSYNEQFF.